This T cell receptor beta chain was sequenced during a study of T cells in Graves' hyperthyroidism and ophthalmopathy. Overall study: Pretreatment peripheral blood was obtained at initial diagnosis.

Germline-derived CDR1 and CDR2 are LNHNV and YYDKDF (reference sequence). This CDR3 comprises 15 residues. V was clipped by 1 base and J by 3 bases, with 12 bases between them. Clinical symptoms, serum thyroxine and TRAb, thyroid ultrasound and orbital computed tomography were used for the diagnoses. From RNA transcripts, TCR beta CDR3 regions were amplified. An initial round of RT-PCR targeting the TCR CDR3 relied on the HTBI primer set. From the multiplex PCR reads, TCRdb called clonotypes with MiXCR, one entry per CDR3 protein. This sample carries 500,000 or so distinct CDR3 sequences, roughly 18% of them seen once, and the ten largest clones take 15% to 20%. This clonotype was observed a handful of times.

J is TRBJ1-2 and V is TRBV15, with D possibly being TRBD1 (6 bases). This clonotype originated in a woman aged 18-29 years with Graves' ophthalmopathy. The specimen sequenced was blood. The CDR3 DNA follows: TGTGCCACCAGCAGAGTTCGGGGGCGGGACTATGGCTACACCTTC. Amino acids: CATSRVRGRDYGYTF. Based on the CDR3 plus reference TRBV15 and TRBJ1-2, the full variable domain is DAMVIQNPRYQVTQFGKPVTLSCSQTLNHNVMYWYQQKSSQAPKLLFHYYDKDFNNEADTPDNFQSRRPNTSFCFLDIRSPGLGDTAMYLCATSRVRGRDYGYTFGSGTRLTVV.